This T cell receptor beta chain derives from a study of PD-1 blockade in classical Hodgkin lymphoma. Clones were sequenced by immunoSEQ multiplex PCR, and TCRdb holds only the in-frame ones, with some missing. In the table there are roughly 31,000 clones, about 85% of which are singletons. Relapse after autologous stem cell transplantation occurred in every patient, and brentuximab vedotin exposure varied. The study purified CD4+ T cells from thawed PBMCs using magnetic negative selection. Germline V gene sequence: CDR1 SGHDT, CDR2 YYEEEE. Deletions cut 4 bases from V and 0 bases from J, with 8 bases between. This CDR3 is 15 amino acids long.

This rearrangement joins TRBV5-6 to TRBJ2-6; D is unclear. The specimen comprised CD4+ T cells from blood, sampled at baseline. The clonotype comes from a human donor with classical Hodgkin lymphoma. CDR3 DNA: TGTGCCAGCAGCCCCGGTCGCTCTGGGGCCAACGTCCTGACTTTC. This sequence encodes CASSPGRSGANVLTF. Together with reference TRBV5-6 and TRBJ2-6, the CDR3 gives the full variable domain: DAGVTQSPTHLIKTRGQQVTLRCSPKSGHDTVSWYQQALGQGPQFIFQYYEEEERQRGNFPDRFSGHQFPNYSSELNVNALLLGDSALYLCASSPGRSGANVLTFGAGSRLTVL.